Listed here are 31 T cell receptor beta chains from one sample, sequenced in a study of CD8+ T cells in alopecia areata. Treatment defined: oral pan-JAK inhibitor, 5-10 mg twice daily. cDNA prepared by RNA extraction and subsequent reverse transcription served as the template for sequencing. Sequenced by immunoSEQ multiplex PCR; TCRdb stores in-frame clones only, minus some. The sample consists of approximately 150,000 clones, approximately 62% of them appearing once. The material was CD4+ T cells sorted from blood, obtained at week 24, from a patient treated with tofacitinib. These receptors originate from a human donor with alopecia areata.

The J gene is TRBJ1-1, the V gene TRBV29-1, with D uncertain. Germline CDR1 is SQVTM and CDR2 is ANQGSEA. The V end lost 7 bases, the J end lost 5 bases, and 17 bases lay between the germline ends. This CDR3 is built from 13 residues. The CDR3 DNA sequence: TGCAGCGCTGGCACGGCCGGAACGACTGAAGCTTTCTTT. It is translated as CSAGTAGTTEAFF.

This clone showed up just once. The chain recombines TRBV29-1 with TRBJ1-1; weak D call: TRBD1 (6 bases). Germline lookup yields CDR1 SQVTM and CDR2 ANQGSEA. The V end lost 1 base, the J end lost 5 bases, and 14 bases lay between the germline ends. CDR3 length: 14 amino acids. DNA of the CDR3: TGCAGCGTTGAAGTCGTCAGGGGTGAGACTGAAGCTTTCTTT. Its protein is CSVEVVRGETEAFF.

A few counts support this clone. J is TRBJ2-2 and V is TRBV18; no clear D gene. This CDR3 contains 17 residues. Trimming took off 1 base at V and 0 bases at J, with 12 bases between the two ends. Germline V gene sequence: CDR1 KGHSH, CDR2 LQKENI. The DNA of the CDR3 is TGTGCCAGCTCACCACAGGCGCCCGACACGAACACCGGGGAGCTGTTTTTT. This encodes CASSPQAPDTNTGELFF.

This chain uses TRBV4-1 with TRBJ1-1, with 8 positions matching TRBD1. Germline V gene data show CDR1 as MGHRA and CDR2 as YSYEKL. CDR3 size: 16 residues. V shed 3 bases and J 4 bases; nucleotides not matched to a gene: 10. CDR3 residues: CASSQEITGGGTEAFF. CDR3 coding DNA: TGCGCCAGCAGCCAGGAGATAACAGGGGGGGGCACTGAAGCTTTCTTT.

CDR3 sequence: CSFSGDQETQYF. In DNA, the CDR3 is TGCAGCTTCTCGGGGGACCAAGAGACCCAGTACTTC. This chain uses TRBV29-1 with TRBJ2-5; the D gene is possibly TRBD2 (6 bases). V was shortened by 8 bases and J by 0 bases, with 10 bases between the two germline ends. Germline V gene data show CDR1 as SQVTM and CDR2 as ANQGSEA. The CDR3 loop spans 12 amino acids.

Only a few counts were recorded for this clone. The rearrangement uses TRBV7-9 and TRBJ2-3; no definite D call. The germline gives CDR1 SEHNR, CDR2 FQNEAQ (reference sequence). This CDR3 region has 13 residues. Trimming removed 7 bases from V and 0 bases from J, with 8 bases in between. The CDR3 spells CASKSDSTDTQYF. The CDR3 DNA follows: TGTGCCAGCAAATCGGACAGCACAGATACGCAGTATTTT.

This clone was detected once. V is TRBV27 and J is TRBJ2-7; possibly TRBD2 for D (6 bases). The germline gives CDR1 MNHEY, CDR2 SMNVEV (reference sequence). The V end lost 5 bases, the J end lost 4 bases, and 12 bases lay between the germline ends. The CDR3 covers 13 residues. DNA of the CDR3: TGTGCCAGCAGTCGGGGGTCGTTGTACGAGCAGTACTTC. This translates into CASSRGSLYEQYF.

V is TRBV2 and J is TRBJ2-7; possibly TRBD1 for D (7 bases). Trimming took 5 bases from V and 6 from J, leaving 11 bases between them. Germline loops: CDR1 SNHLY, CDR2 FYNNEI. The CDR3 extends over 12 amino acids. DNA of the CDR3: TGTGCCAGCAGTTCAGGGGGAGGCGAGCAGTACTTC. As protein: CASSSGGGEQYF. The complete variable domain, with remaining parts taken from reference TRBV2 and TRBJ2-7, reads EPEVTQTPSHQVTQMGQEVILRCVPISNHLYFYWYRQILGQKVEFLVSFYNNEISEKSEIFDDQFSVERPDGSNFTLKIRSTKLEDSAMYFCASSSGGGEQYFGPGTRLTVT.

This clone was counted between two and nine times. CDR3 in DNA: TGCGCCAGCAGTCAGCTCTCAGGCCAAGAGACCCAGTACTTC. It specifies CASSQLSGQETQYF. The chain couples TRBV23-1 to TRBJ2-5; D not resolved. TRBV23-1 is classed as an ORF, of uncertain function. Trimming stripped 3 bases from V and 1 base from J, with 9 bases between. The CDR3 runs 14 residues.

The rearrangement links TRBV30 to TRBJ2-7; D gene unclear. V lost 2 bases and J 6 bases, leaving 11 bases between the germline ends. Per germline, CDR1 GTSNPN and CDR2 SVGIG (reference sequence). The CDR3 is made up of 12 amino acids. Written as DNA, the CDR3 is TGTGCCTGGAGTCTGGGTTTGTTCGAGCAGTACTTC. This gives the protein CAWSLGLFEQYF.

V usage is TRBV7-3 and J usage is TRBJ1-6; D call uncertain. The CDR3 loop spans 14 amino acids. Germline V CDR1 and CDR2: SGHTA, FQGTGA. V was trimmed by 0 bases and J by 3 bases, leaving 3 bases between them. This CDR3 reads CASSLTGYNSPLHF. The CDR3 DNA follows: TGTGCCAGCAGCTTAACAGGCTATAATTCACCCCTCCACTTT.

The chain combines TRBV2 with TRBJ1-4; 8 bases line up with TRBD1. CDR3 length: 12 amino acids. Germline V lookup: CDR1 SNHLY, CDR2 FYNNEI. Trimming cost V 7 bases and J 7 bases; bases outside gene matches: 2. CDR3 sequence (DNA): TGTGCCAGCAACAGGGGGGGTGAAAAACTGTTTTTT. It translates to CASNRGGEKLFF. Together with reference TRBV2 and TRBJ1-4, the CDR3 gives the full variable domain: EPEVTQTPSHQVTQMGQEVILRCVPISNHLYFYWYRQILGQKVEFLVSFYNNEISEKSEIFDDQFSVERPDGSNFTLKIRSTKLEDSAMYFCASNRGGEKLFFGSGTQLSVL.

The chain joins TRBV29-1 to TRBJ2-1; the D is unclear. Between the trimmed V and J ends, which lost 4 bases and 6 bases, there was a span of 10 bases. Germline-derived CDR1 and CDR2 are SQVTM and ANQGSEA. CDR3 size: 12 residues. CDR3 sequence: CSVAHAPNEQFF. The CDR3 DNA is TGCAGCGTTGCACACGCGCCCAATGAGCAGTTCTTC.

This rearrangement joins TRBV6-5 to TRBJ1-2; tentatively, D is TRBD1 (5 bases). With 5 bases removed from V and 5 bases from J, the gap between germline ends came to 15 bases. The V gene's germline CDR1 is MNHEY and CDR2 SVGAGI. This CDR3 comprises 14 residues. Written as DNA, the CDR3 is TGTGCCAGCAGTGACAGCGGCAGAACTTATGGCTACACCTTC. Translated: CASSDSGRTYGYTF.

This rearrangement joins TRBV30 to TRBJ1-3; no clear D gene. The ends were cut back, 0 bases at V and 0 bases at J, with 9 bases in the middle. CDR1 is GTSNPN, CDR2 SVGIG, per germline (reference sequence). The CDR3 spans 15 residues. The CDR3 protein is CAWSVRMASGNTIYF. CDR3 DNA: TGTGCCTGGAGTGTACGGATGGCCTCTGGAAACACCATATATTTT.

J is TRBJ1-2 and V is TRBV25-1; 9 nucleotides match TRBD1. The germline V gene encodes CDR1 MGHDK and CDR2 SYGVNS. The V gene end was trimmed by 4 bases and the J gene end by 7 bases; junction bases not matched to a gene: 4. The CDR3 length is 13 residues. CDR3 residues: CASSGDRAIGYTF. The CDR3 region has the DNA TGTGCCAGCAGTGGGGACAGGGCCATTGGCTACACCTTC.

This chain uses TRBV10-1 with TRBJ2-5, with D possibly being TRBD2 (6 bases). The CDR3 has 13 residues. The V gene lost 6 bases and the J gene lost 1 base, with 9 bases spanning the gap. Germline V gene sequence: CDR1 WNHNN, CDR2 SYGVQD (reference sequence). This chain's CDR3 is CASRGDFQETQYF. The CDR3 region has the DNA TGCGCCAGCAGGGGGGACTTCCAAGAGACCCAGTACTTC.

The CDR3 sequence: CASSETGIGYTF. In nucleotides, the CDR3 is TGTGCCAGCAGTGAAACTGGGATCGGCTACACCTTC. This chain uses TRBV2 with TRBJ1-2; no reliable D call. The CDR3 extends over 12 amino acids. CDR1 SNHLY and CDR2 FYNNEI come from the germline V gene. Trimming stripped 2 bases from V and 8 bases from J, with 9 bases between.

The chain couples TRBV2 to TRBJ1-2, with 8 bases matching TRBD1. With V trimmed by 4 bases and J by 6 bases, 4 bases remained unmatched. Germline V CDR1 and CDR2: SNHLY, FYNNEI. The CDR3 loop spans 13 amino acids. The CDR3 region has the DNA TGTGCCAGCAGTGTCACAGGGGGTAATGGCTACACCTTC. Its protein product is CASSVTGGNGYTF.

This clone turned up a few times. The CDR3 DNA is TGTGCCAGCAGTTTCACGGGACTTCCCACAGATACGCAGTATTTT. This codes for CASSFTGLPTDTQYF. The chain links TRBV27 to TRBJ2-3; weak D call: TRBD2 (6 bases). Germline values: CDR1 MNHEY, CDR2 SMNVEV (reference sequence). CDR3 size: 15 residues. The V and J ends lost 3 bases and 2 bases respectively, with 12 bases between them.

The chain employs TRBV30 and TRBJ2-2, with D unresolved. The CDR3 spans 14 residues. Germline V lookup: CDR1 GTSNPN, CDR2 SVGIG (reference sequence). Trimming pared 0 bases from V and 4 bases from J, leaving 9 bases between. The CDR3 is CAWSVVLSTGELFF. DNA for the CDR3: TGTGCCTGGAGTGTAGTACTATCCACCGGGGAGCTGTTTTTT.

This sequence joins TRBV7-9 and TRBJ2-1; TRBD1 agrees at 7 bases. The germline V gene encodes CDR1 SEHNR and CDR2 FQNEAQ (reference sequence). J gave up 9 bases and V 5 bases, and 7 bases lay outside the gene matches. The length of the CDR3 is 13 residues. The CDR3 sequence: CASSRDREGEQFF. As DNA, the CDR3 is TGTGCCAGCAGCCGGGACAGAGAGGGTGAGCAGTTCTTC. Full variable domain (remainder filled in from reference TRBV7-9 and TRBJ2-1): DTGVSQNPRHKITKRGQNVTFRCDPISEHNRLYWYRQTLGQGPEFLTYFQNEAQLEKSRLLSDRFSAERPKGSFSTLEIQRTEQGDSAMYLCASSRDREGEQFFGPGTRLTVL.

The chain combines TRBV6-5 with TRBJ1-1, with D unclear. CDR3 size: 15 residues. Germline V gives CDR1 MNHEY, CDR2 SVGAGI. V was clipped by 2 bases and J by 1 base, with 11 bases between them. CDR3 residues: CASSYDIDTNTEAFF. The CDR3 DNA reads TGTGCCAGCAGTTACGACATCGACACGAACACTGAAGCTTTCTTT.

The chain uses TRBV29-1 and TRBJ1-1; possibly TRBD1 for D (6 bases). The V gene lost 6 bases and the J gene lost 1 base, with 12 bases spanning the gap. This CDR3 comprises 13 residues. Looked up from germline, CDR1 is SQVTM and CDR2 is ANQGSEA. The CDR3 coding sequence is TGCAGCGTACAGGGAAGAGGGAACACTGAAGCTTTCTTT. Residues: CSVQGRGNTEAFF.

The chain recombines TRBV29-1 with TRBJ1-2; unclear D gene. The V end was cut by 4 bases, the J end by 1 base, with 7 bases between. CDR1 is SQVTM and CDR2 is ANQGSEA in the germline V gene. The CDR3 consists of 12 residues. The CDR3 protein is CSVGGSNYGYTF. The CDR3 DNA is TGCAGCGTTGGAGGGAGTAACTATGGCTACACCTTC.

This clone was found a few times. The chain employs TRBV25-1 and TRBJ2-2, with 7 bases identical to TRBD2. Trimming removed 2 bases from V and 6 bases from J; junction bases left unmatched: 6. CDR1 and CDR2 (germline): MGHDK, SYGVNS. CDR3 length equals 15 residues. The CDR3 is CASSEISGRAGELFF. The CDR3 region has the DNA TGTGCCAGCAGTGAAATTAGCGGGCGGGCCGGGGAGCTGTTTTTT. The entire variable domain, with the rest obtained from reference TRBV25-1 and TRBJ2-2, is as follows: EADIYQTPRYLVIGTGKKITLECSQTMGHDKMYWYQQDPGMELHLIHYSYGVNSTEKGDLSSESTVSRIRTEHFPLTLESARPSHTSQYLCASSEISGRAGELFFGEGSRLTVL.

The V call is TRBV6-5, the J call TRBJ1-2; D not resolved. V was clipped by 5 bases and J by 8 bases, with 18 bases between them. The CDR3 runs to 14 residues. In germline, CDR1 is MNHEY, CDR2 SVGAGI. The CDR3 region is CASSPNQTPLGYTF. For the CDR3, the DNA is TGTGCCAGCAGTCCGAATCAGACCCCCCTCGGCTACACCTTC.

DNA of the CDR3: TGCGCCAGCAGCTTGGACCCGATCAACACTGAAGCTTTCTTT. It codes for CASSLDPINTEAFF. The chain joins TRBV5-1 to TRBJ1-1, with D uncertain. Trimming stripped 0 bases from V and 2 bases from J, with 8 bases between. Germline values: CDR1 SGHRS, CDR2 YFSETQ. The CDR3 has 14 amino acids.

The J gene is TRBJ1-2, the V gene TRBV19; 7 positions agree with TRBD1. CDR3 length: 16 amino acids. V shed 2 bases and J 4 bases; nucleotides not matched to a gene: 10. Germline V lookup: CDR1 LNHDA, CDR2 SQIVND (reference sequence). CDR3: CASSITARDSLYGYTF. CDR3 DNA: TGTGCCAGTAGTATAACAGCCCGGGACAGCCTCTATGGCTACACCTTC.

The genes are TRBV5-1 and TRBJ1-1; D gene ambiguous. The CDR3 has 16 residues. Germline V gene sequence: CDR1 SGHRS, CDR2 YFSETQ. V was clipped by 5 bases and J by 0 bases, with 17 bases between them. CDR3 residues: CASSKAATRLNTEAFF. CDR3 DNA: TGCGCCAGCAGTAAAGCAGCCACCCGCCTGAACACTGAAGCTTTCTTT.

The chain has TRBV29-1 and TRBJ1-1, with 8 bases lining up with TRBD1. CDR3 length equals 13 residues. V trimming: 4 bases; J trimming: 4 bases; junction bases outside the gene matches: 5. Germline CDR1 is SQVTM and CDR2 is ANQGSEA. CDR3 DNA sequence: TGCAGCGTTGGGGACAGGTTAGCCACTGAAGCTTTCTTT. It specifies CSVGDRLATEAFF.